Each of the 14 T cell receptor beta chains below was sequenced from the same sample in a study of cytomegalovirus exposure and HLA in healthy donors. The PCR had 60 Vbeta and 13 Jbeta primers. Produced via immunoSEQ multiplex PCR; TCRdb's table is partial and in-frame only. The table lists about 190,000 clones, roughly 85% of them singletons, with 1.7% in the top ten. Sequenced: PBMCs. These receptors all stem from a woman younger than 35 in good health and CMV-seronegative.

The chain couples TRBV7-2 to TRBJ1-1; 7 positions match TRBD1. V lost 5 bases, J lost 0 bases, and 9 bases stayed unmatched. The germline gives CDR1 SGHTA, CDR2 FQGNSA. CDR3 length: 16 residues. The CDR3 sequence is CASSLSRGLMNTEAFF. CDR3 DNA sequence: TGTGCCAGCAGCCTATCGAGGGGGCTGATGAACACTGAAGCTTTCTTT.

V and J are TRBV18 and TRBJ2-3; a weak D match, TRBD2 (6 bases). V was clipped by 4 bases and J by 8 bases, with 7 bases between them. Germline V gene sequence: CDR1 KGHSH, CDR2 LQKENI. This CDR3 is 11 amino acids long. The CDR3 spells CASSRDFTQYF. For the CDR3, the DNA is TGTGCCAGCTCACGGGACTTTACGCAGTATTTT.

The V gene is TRBV19, the J gene TRBJ1-1, with TRBD1 matching over 9 bases. Germline V gene sequence: CDR1 LNHDA, CDR2 SQIVND (reference sequence). J gave up 3 bases and V 1 base, and 3 bases lay outside the gene matches. The CDR3 is 15 amino acids. CDR3: CASSIGTGVDTEAFF. The CDR3 DNA reads as TGTGCCAGTAGTATAGGGACAGGGGTAGACACTGAAGCTTTCTTT.

The rearrangement links TRBV2 to TRBJ2-5, with D perhaps TRBD2 (6 bases). The V gene's germline CDR1 is SNHLY and CDR2 FYNNEI. CDR3 length equals 14 residues. Deletions cut 3 bases from V and 5 bases from J, with 13 bases between. The CDR3 is CASSEGIGGETQYF. The CDR3 DNA sequence: TGTGCCAGCAGTGAGGGGATAGGAGGGGAGACCCAGTACTTC.

The chain couples TRBV6-5 to TRBJ1-4; 10 bases align to TRBD1. The V gene end was trimmed by 6 bases and the J gene end by 9 bases; junction bases not matched to a gene: 7. Looked up from germline, CDR1 is MNHEY and CDR2 is SVGAGI. The CDR3 runs 14 residues. For the CDR3, the DNA is TGTGCCAGCAGAACCGGGACAGGGGACCAAAAACTGTTTTTT. This translates into CASRTGTGDQKLFF.

V gene TRBV5-6 combines with J gene TRBJ2-1, with D perhaps TRBD2 (6 bases). Germline lookup yields CDR1 SGHDT and CDR2 YYEEEE. There are 14 residues in the CDR3. V shed 4 bases and J shed 2 bases, with 10 bases lying between them. The CDR3 region is CASSLRRAYNEQFF. Written as DNA, the CDR3 is TGTGCCAGCAGCCTCCGGAGGGCCTACAATGAGCAGTTCTTC.

V usage is TRBV5-1 and J usage is TRBJ1-5; 8 bases line up with TRBD1. This CDR3 spans 14 amino acids. From germline, CDR1 is SGHRS and CDR2 YFSETQ. V was clipped by 4 bases and J by 2 bases; unmatched bases: 2. CDR3 nucleotide sequence: TGCGCCAGCAGCGAGGGACAGGGCAATCAGCCCCAGCATTTT. Translated, it gives CASSEGQGNQPQHF.

V is TRBV15 and J is TRBJ2-6; TRBD2 matches 7 bases. V gave up 6 bases and J gave up 2 bases; unmatched junction bases: 4. The length of the CDR3 is 15 residues. Germline V gives CDR1 LNHNV, CDR2 YYDKDF (reference sequence). Here the CDR3 reads CATRGRGAGANVLTF. The CDR3 DNA sequence: TGTGCCACCAGGGGTCGGGGGGCTGGGGCCAACGTCCTGACTTTC.

This chain connects TRBV6-1 to TRBJ2-7; 9 bases map to TRBD1. From germline, CDR1 is MNHNS and CDR2 SASEGT. This CDR3 is built from 15 residues. Unmatched junction bases numbered 6, after V lost 4 bases and J lost 2 bases. The CDR3 DNA reads TGTGCCAGCAGTGCCGACAGGGGGGGAACCTACGAGCAGTACTTC. Its protein product is CASSADRGGTYEQYF.

CDR3 nucleotides: TGCGCCAGCAGCCAAGCGTTTCCGGCGGGAGGCACAGATACGCAGTATTTT. Translating it yields CASSQAFPAGGTDTQYF. The genes are TRBV4-3 and TRBJ2-3; 7 bases map to TRBD2. Germline V CDR1 and CDR2: LGHNA, YSLEER. J lost 1 base, V lost 1 base, and 8 bases had no gene match. The CDR3 sequence is 17 residues long.

The chain is built from TRBV11-3 and TRBJ2-1; tentative D call: TRBD1 (6 bases). The germline V gene encodes CDR1 SGHNT and CDR2 YENEEA. CDR3 length: 15 amino acids. The germline V and J ends were trimmed by 5 bases and 6 bases, with 17 bases remaining between them. The chain's CDR3 is CASSGETGASNEQFF. The DNA for the CDR3 is TGTGCCAGCAGCGGTGAGACAGGCGCAAGCAATGAGCAGTTCTTC.

In nucleotides, the CDR3 is TGTGCCAGCAGTTTCACTCGGGACAGGGGGGCCGGGGAGCTGTTTTTT. Translating gives CASSFTRDRGAGELFF. V usage is TRBV6-6 and J usage is TRBJ2-2; 11 bases are a match to TRBD1. CDR1 and CDR2 from the germline V gene are MNHNY and SVGAGI (reference sequence). The CDR3 consists of 16 residues. Trimming at V came to 4 bases and at J to 6 bases, leaving 7 bases not matched to a gene.

This sequence joins TRBV5-4 and TRBJ2-5, with 9 bases lining up with TRBD1. The J call may be in error: the DNA end matches TRBJ2-7 better. CDR3 length: 13 amino acids. Germline V gives CDR1 SGHNT, CDR2 YYREEE (reference sequence). In nucleotides, the CDR3 is TGTGCCAGCAGCCGGGACAGGGAGGGCGAGCAGTACTTC. Amino acids: CASSRDREGEQYF.

This chain uses TRBV30 with TRBJ1-1, with TRBD1 identical over 8 bases. Looked up from germline, CDR1 is GTSNPN and CDR2 is SVGIG (reference sequence). This CDR3 contains 14 residues. The J segment lost 8 bases and the V segment lost 0 bases, leaving 8 bases of the junction unmatched. CDR3 in DNA: TGTGCCTGGAGTGTGAACAGGGGGGAAAGAGAAGCTTTCTTT. Translation gives CAWSVNRGEREAFF.